This TCR beta chain was identified in a study of T-cell reconstitution after alpha-beta-depleted transplantation in children. The TCRbeta library was prepared with unique molecular identifiers. TCRdb ran MiXCR on the PCR reads and lists one entry per CDR3 protein. The table includes 70,000 to 95,000 distinct CDR3 sequences, about 14% detected once. This CDR3 region has 15 residues. The V and J ends lost 1 base and 3 bases respectively, with 11 bases between them. CDR1 and CDR2 from the germline V gene are SGHAT and FQNNGV. For this clonotype: Its antigen is not known.

Findings of the study overall: When one year had passed after transplant, most T-cell counts and diversity came from newly produced T cells.

The sequence came from a male patient under 10 years old who had a stem cell transplant for acute lymphoblastic leukemia, so the T cells may come from the graft donor. Material: PBMCs, mostly from graft donor cells, obtained 180 days after TCRalphabeta/CD19-depleted stem cell transplant. This chain links TRBV11-2 with TRBJ2-3; unclear D gene. The CDR3 sequence is CASSLGIGVTDTQYF. The CDR3 DNA reads as TGTGCCAGCAGCTTAGGTATCGGAGTTACAGATACGCAGTATTTT.